A single sample is the source of the 32 T cell receptor beta chains below, sequenced in a study of blood T cells in healthy people across ages. Using a J-beta primer mix together with a sample-barcoded 5' primer, a second PCR was run for roughly 7 to 11 cycles. One entry per CDR3 protein results from TCRdb running MiXCR on the 5' RACE reads. The table records 800,000 or so distinct CDR3 sequences, approximately 25% of them present only once. These data were also filed under a second study, of T cells of mothers and their children.

Specimen: blood. The receptors stem from a boy between 10 and 17 years old in good health.

Note on this clonotype: At one of its ends the junction is not consistent with the germline gene, which may arise from a read error. This sequence joins TRBV6-2 or TRBV6-3 and TRBJ1-1; 12 positions agree with TRBD1. This CDR3 comprises 14 residues. Per the germline V gene, CDR1 is MNHEY and CDR2 is SVGEGT. CDR3 loop: CASGTGGAFTEAFF. The CDR3 DNA reads TGTGCCAGCGGGACAGGGGGCGCGTTCACTGAAGCCTTCTTT.

This clonotype appeared a single time. This chain uses TRBV7-2 with TRBJ2-7; D remains ambiguous. Per the germline V gene, CDR1 is SGHTA and CDR2 is FQGNSA. Trimming took off 2 bases at V and 6 bases at J, with 14 bases between the two ends. The CDR3 sequence is 14 residues long. The CDR3 DNA follows: TGTGCCAGCAGCTTACATCGGGTTAACTGCGAGCAGTACTTC. Amino acids: CASSLHRVNCEQYF.

This clonotype came up a few times. It is unclear where the CDR3 begins or ends on the DNA, so no DNA is shown, and the CDR3 is as TCRdb lists it. The chain has TRBV6-2 or TRBV6-3 and TRBJ2-1; the table's D call, TRBD2, was not checked against the DNA. Germline CDR1 reads MNHEY; CDR2 reads SVGEGT. The CDR3 spans 15 residues, counting both ends. Here the CDR3 reads CASSSSGLAEETQYF.

This clonotype has just a few counts. This chain links TRBV10-3 with TRBJ2-7; 9 nucleotides agree with TRBD1. Germline V gene lookup returns CDR1 ENHRY and CDR2 SYGVKD. With V trimmed by 6 bases and J by 4 bases, 7 bases remained unmatched. The length of the CDR3 is 14 residues. In DNA form, the CDR3 reads TGTGCCATCAGGCCGGACAGGGGTGGGTACGAGCAGTACTTC. It translates to CAIRPDRGGYEQYF.

The chain links TRBV14 to TRBJ1-1, with 7 bases identical to TRBD1. Germline CDR1 is SGHDN and CDR2 is FVKESK. With 2 bases clipped from V and 3 bases from J, the junction kept 9 bases outside the gene matches. CDR3 size: 16 residues. The CDR3, as DNA: TGTGCCAGCAGCCAATCTGTTGGGACAGTTGACACTGAAGCTTTCTTT. Amino acids: CASSQSVGTVDTEAFF.

The chain employs TRBV3-1 and TRBJ1-3; D not certain. This CDR3 spans 14 amino acids. Germline V gene sequence: CDR1 LGHDT, CDR2 YNNKEL (reference sequence). V was cut by 1 base and J by 4 bases, with 8 bases left in between. The CDR3 sequence: CASSQGPQGNTIYF. Written as DNA, the CDR3 is TGTGCCAGCAGCCAAGGACCTCAGGGAAACACCATATATTTT.

This clonotype appeared a few times. The chain links TRBV27 to TRBJ2-5; 9 bases are shared with TRBD1. Germline V lookup: CDR1 MNHEY, CDR2 SMNVEV (reference sequence). V was pared by 5 bases and J by 5 bases, with 9 bases of the junction left unmatched. The CDR3 is made up of 15 amino acids. CDR3 sequence: CASSPTTGGQETQYF. CDR3 in DNA: TGTGCCAGCAGTCCGACGACAGGGGGGCAGGAGACCCAGTACTTC.

V is TRBV6-5 and J is TRBJ2-7; 10 bases fit TRBD2. With V trimmed by 0 bases and J by 1 base, 3 bases remained unmatched. In germline, CDR1 is MNHEY, CDR2 SVGAGI. The CDR3 sequence is 16 residues long. CDR3 nucleotide sequence: TGTGCCAGCAGTTACTCGAAACTAGCGGGATCCTACGAGCAGTACTTC. Translating gives CASSYSKLAGSYEQYF.

In this sample, this clonotype turned up once. This rearrangement joins TRBV6-5 to TRBJ1-3, with 7 bases fitting TRBD1. CDR3 size: 14 residues. The germline CDR1 and CDR2 sequences are MNHEY and SVGAGI. V dropped 6 bases and J dropped 2; count of bases not matched to a gene: 4. Here the CDR3 reads CASRQGLAGNTIYF. The CDR3 DNA reads as TGTGCCAGCAGACAGGGGTTGGCTGGAAACACCATATATTTT.

In regard to this clonotype: One end of the junction varies from germline; a read error may be responsible. V usage is TRBV4-3 and J usage is TRBJ2-7, with D hard to call. Judging by the DNA end, TRBJ2-1 fits better; the J call may be wrong. Germline V gene sequence: CDR1 LGHNA, CDR2 YSLEER. There are 15 residues in the CDR3. The CDR3 bases are TGCGCCAGCAGCCAAGTCCATGCCTCCTCCAATGAGCAGTTCTTC. Translated: CASSQVHASSNEQFF.

The V and J genes are TRBV12-3 or TRBV12-4 and TRBJ2-7; 12 nucleotides line up with TRBD2. The CDR3 covers 17 residues. V trimming: 5 bases; J trimming: 3 bases; junction bases outside the gene matches: 11. The DNA for the CDR3 is TGTGCCAGCAGTGACCCGGGACTAGCGGGCGATTACTACGAGCAGTACTTC. This translates into CASSDPGLAGDYYEQYF.

This chain uses TRBV7-2 with TRBJ2-7; 10 nucleotides line up with TRBD2. CDR1 and CDR2 (germline): SGHTA, FQGNSA. The CDR3 is 15 residues long. V lost 4 bases, J lost 7 bases, and 10 bases stayed unmatched. CDR3 nucleotides: TGTGCCAGCAGCTCTAGCGGGAGAGCGGGGGGGGAGCAGTACTTC. Amino acid sequence: CASSSSGRAGGEQYF.

The V call is TRBV5-1, the J call TRBJ2-3; perhaps TRBD1 as D (6 bases). Per the germline V gene, CDR1 is SGHRS and CDR2 is YFSETQ. The CDR3 consists of 13 residues. Trimming left V 0 bases short and J 6 bases short, with 8 bases between. CDR3 region: CASSLEGEDTQYF. The CDR3 nucleotides are TGCGCCAGCAGCTTGGAGGGGGAGGATACGCAGTATTTT.

This clonotype appeared a few times. The chain joins TRBV4-3 to TRBJ2-3; TRBD2 matches 11 bases. The CDR3 is 17 residues long. With V trimmed by 4 bases and J by 5 bases, 11 bases remained unmatched. Germline V gives CDR1 LGHNA, CDR2 YSLEER. The CDR3 spells CASSPTLAGGAGDTQYF. The DNA for the CDR3 is TGCGCCAGCAGCCCCACGCTAGCGGGAGGAGCGGGAGATACGCAGTATTTT.

This clonotype was observed a handful of times. The rearrangement uses TRBV9 and TRBJ1-1; no clear D gene. CDR1 and CDR2 (germline): SGDLS, YYNGEE. V shed 0 bases and J shed 5 bases, with 8 bases lying between them. CDR3 length: 13 residues. The CDR3 is CASSVEVFTEAFF. As DNA, the CDR3 is TGTGCCAGCAGCGTAGAGGTTTTTACTGAAGCTTTCTTT.

This clonotype has a handful of counts. The chain uses TRBV6-1 and TRBJ1-6, with a tentative D call TRBD1 (5 bases). Germline-derived CDR1 and CDR2 are MNHNS and SASEGT. The CDR3 has 12 residues. The germline V and J ends were trimmed by 10 bases and 10 bases, with 14 bases remaining between them. The CDR3 is CATGTPGSPLHF. In DNA, the CDR3 is TGTGCCACGGGGACTCCCGGCTCACCCCTCCACTTT.

This clonotype came up a few times. The chain uses TRBV3-1 and TRBJ2-1; D may be TRBD1 (5 bases). The V gene's germline CDR1 is LGHDT and CDR2 YNNKEL (reference sequence). Trimming stripped 4 bases from V and 0 bases from J, with 13 bases between. The length of the CDR3 is 16 residues. The CDR3 nucleotides are TGTGCCAGCAGCCCCCGACAGATGAGCTCCTACAATGAGCAGTTCTTC. Its protein is CASSPRQMSSYNEQFF.

V usage is TRBV4-1 and J usage is TRBJ2-6; D unclear. The V and J ends lost 3 bases and 0 bases respectively, with 9 bases between them. This CDR3 comprises 16 residues. Germline CDR1 and CDR2: MGHRA and YSYEKL. The DNA of the CDR3 is TGCGCCAGCAGCCACTCGGTGACCTCTGGGGCCAACGTCCTGACTTTC. Its protein product is CASSHSVTSGANVLTF.

The chain uses TRBV6-6 and TRBJ1-4, with D possibly being TRBD1 (5 bases). In germline, CDR1 is MNHNY, CDR2 SVGAGI (reference sequence). This CDR3 is 12 amino acids long. V lost 7 bases and J lost 6, with 9 bases in between. In DNA form, the CDR3 reads TGTGCCAGCACCCCGGGGGATGAAAAACTGTTTTTT. Translating gives CASTPGDEKLFF.

About this clonotype itself: One end of the junction fails to match germline, which may point to a read error. V and J are TRBV7-2 and TRBJ2-7; 8 nucleotides line up with TRBD2. Germline values: CDR1 SGHTA, CDR2 FQGNSA. This CDR3 is built from 16 residues. The CDR3 is CAGSLGQRGLSYEQYF. CDR3 sequence (DNA): TGTGCCGGCAGCTTAGGGCAGCGGGGGCTTTCCTACGAGCAGTACTTC.

The chain combines TRBV13 with TRBJ2-1, with TRBD2 matching over 10 bases. The ends lost 1 base at V and 4 bases at J; junction bases unmatched: 4. CDR1 is PRHDT and CDR2 is FYEKMQ in the germline V gene (reference sequence). This CDR3 has 16 residues. Written as DNA, the CDR3 is TGTGCCAGCAGCTTAGAAGCTAGCGGGGGTTACAATGAGCAGTTCTTC. Protein sequence: CASSLEASGGYNEQFF.

The DNA of the CDR3 is TGTGCCACCAGCAGTGACGAAGCGGGGCTAATGGGGGAGCAGTTCTTC. This encodes CATSSDEAGLMGEQFF. The chain joins TRBV15 to TRBJ2-1, with 7 nucleotides matching TRBD2. Germline CDR1 and CDR2: LNHNV and YYDKDF (reference sequence). The CDR3 runs 16 residues. Germline trimming cut 3 bases from V and 10 bases from J; bases unmatched to any gene: 15.

The J gene is TRBJ2-7, the V gene TRBV20-1; unclear D gene. Germline assignment: CDR1 DFQATT and CDR2 SNEGSKA (reference sequence). V was pared by 6 bases and J by 2 bases, with 14 bases between. The CDR3 runs to 13 residues. As DNA, the CDR3 is TGCAGTGCCAGATCCCCTCAGGCCTACGAGCAGTACTTC. This translates into CSARSPQAYEQYF.

The CDR3 nucleotides are TGTGCCAGCAGCTTAATTAGCGGGGGATACACAGATACGCAGTATTTT. Its translation is CASSLISGGYTDTQYF. The genes are TRBV7-2 and TRBJ2-3; 9 bases fit TRBD2. Trimming removed 2 bases from V and 2 bases from J; junction bases left unmatched: 5. Germline lookup yields CDR1 SGHTA and CDR2 FQGNSA. The CDR3 runs 16 residues. The full variable domain, rest sourced from reference TRBV7-2 and TRBJ2-3, is GAGVSQSPSNKVTEKGKDVELRCDPISGHTALYWYRQSLGQGLEFLIYFQGNSAPDKSGLPSDRFSAERTGGSVSTLTIQRTQQEDSAVYLCASSLISGGYTDTQYFGPGTRLTVL.

This clonotype was counted a few times. The chain has TRBV19 and TRBJ1-2; maybe TRBD1 (6 bases). The length of the CDR3 is 14 residues. The germline CDR1 and CDR2 sequences are LNHDA and SQIVND (reference sequence). The V and J ends lost 6 bases and 2 bases respectively, with 13 bases between them. The CDR3 is CASSEDSRNYGYTF. The CDR3, as DNA: TGTGCCAGTAGCGAGGACAGTAGAAACTATGGCTACACCTTC.

This chain connects TRBV7-2 to TRBJ2-7; no reliable D call. Trimming removed 2 bases at V and 0 bases at J, with 8 bases between. The CDR3 loop spans 14 amino acids. From germline, CDR1 is SGHTA and CDR2 FQGNSA. The CDR3 DNA sequence: TGTGCCAGCAGCTTATCCGCAGTCTCCTACGAGCAGTACTTC. Protein sequence: CASSLSAVSYEQYF.

This clonotype was observed a few times. The genes are TRBV15 and TRBJ2-4; 7 bases match TRBD2. Germline trimming cut 0 bases from V and 8 bases from J; bases unmatched to any gene: 7. This CDR3 comprises 15 residues. Germline-derived CDR1 and CDR2 are LNHNV and YYDKDF (reference sequence). CDR3 nucleotides: TGTGCCACCAGCAGAGATTCGGGCGGGAGAGACATTCAGTACTTC. It codes for CATSRDSGGRDIQYF.

The CDR3 DNA sequence: TGTGCCAGCTCACCATCTAAAGGGGATGAGCAGTTCTTC. Protein sequence: CASSPSKGDEQFF. The chain couples TRBV18 to TRBJ2-1; tentatively, D is TRBD1 (5 bases). The V end was cut by 2 bases, the J end by 8 bases, with 10 bases between. CDR3 length equals 13 residues. Germline lookup yields CDR1 KGHSH and CDR2 LQKENI.

The chain uses TRBV28 and TRBJ2-7; TRBD2 aligns across 8 bases. This CDR3 contains 14 residues. Germline trimming cut 9 bases from V and 1 base from J; bases unmatched to any gene: 8. CDR1 and CDR2 from the germline V gene are MDHEN and SYDVKM. CDR3 residues: CASVAGGRSYEQYF. CDR3 in DNA: TGTGCCAGTGTCGCGGGAGGAAGATCCTACGAGCAGTACTTC.

The rearrangement links TRBV5-6 to TRBJ1-1, with D unclear. The V gene lost 2 bases and the J gene lost 0 bases, with 8 bases spanning the gap. CDR3 length equals 14 residues. Germline V gene lookup returns CDR1 SGHDT and CDR2 YYEEEE. In nucleotides, the CDR3 is TGTGCCAGCAGCTTCGCCTTCATGAACACTGAAGCTTTCTTT. Translating it yields CASSFAFMNTEAFF.

CDR3 coding DNA: TGTGCCAGCAGCTTGGGCGGGCGCCACACAGATACGCAGTATTTT. Translated: CASSLGGRHTDTQYF. The rearrangement joins TRBV11-3 to TRBJ2-3, with D possibly TRBD2 on 5 matching bases. Trimming stripped 3 bases from V and 2 bases from J, with 12 bases between. This CDR3 has 15 amino acids. CDR1 SGHNT and CDR2 YENEEA come from the germline V gene.

This clonotype was detected ten times or more. This sequence joins TRBV19 and TRBJ2-2, with D unclear. The CDR3 extends over 13 amino acids. Trimming left V 3 bases short and J 8 bases short, with 10 bases between. Germline assignment: CDR1 LNHDA and CDR2 SQIVND (reference sequence). The CDR3 is CASSIPTSGELFF. Written as DNA, the CDR3 is TGTGCCAGTAGTATCCCGACCTCTGGGGAGCTGTTTTTT. Full variable domain (rest looked up from reference TRBV19 and TRBJ2-2): DGGITQSPKYLFRKEGQNVTLSCEQNLNHDAMYWYRQDPGQGLRLIYYSQIVNDFQKGDIAEGYSVSREKKESFPLTVTSAQKNPTAFYLCASSIPTSGELFFGEGSRLTVL.